The rows below give T cell receptor beta chains drawn from one sample of a study of blood T cell repertoires in COVID-19. Libraries were prepared by immunoSEQ multiplex PCR; TCRdb keeps only in-frame clonotypes and omits some of them. Found here are approximately 210,000 clones, roughly 80% of them singletons; the top ten hold about 5%. Sample: peripheral blood. Every receptor here comes from a human donor in a cohort sampled during active COVID-19. Each CDR3 is given with its conserved first and last residue. D genes are given only for firm matches. Only part of the rows carry a size: once, few, many, or a class if the clone is expanded.

size,D,J,V,DNA,CDR3
NA,TRBD2,TRBJ2-7,TRBV5-1,TGCGCCAGCAGCTTGGGGGGGCTAACTAGCGGGAGAGCCTACGAGCAGTACTTC,CASSLGGLTSGRAYEQYF
NA,TRBD1,TRBJ1-2,TRBV27,TGTGCCAGCAGGCCACAGGGGAACTATGGCTACACCTTC,CASRPQGNYGYTF
NA,TRBD2,TRBJ2-3,TRBV27,TGTGCCAGCAGTCCTACCCGACTAGCGGGAGTAACAGATACGCAGTATTTT,CASSPTRLAGVTDTQYF
NA,TRBD1,TRBJ2-2,TRBV6-4,TGTGCCAGCAGTGAACAGGGGGCGGCCACCGGGGAGCTGTTTTTT,CASSEQGAATGELFF
few,TRBD2,TRBJ2-7,TRBV28,TGTGCCAGCAGACTACTAGCGGGAGGGCGAGACGAGCAGTACTTC,CASRLLAGGRDEQYF
NA,TRBD2,TRBJ2-5,TRBV6-2/TRBV6-3,TGTGCCAGCAGTTCCCTTCCCGGGCTAGCGGGAAAGACCCAGTACTTC,CASSSLPGLAGKTQYF
NA,TRBD2,TRBJ2-7,TRBV27,TGTGCCAGCAGTTTATTTGGGACTAGCGCCTACGAGCAGTACTTC,CASSLFGTSAYEQYF
NA,NA,TRBJ1-3,TRBV18,TGTGCCAGCTCACCCGTGGCCCCTGGAAACACCATATATTTT,CASSPVAPGNTIYF
once,TRBD2,TRBJ2-7,TRBV7-2,TGTGCCAGCAGCTTACAGCGGGATGCAAACGAGCAGTACTTC,CASSLQRDANEQYF
NA,TRBD2,TRBJ2-1,TRBV28,TGTGCCAGCACCATCCCTGGACTAGCGGGAGCTATGTCCCCCTACAATGAGCAGTTCTTC,CASTIPGLAGAMSPYNEQFF
NA,NA,TRBJ2-2,TRBV9,TGTGCCAGCAGCGTAGCGGGATCCAACACCGGGGAGCTGTTTTTT,CASSVAGSNTGELFF
NA,TRBD2,TRBJ2-3,TRBV6-2/TRBV6-3,TGTGCCAGCAGTTACCCGGGGCTAGCGGGAGGATTCTCAGATACGCAGTATTTT,CASSYPGLAGGFSDTQYF
few,TRBD1,TRBJ1-2,TRBV27,TGTGCCAGCAGTATTAACAGGGGGCATGGCTACACCTTC,CASSINRGHGYTF
NA,TRBD1,TRBJ2-5,TRBV18,TGTGCCAGCTCACTGGGACAGGGAGAGACCCAGTACTTC,CASSLGQGETQYF
NA,NA,TRBJ1-2,TRBV7-9,TGTGCCAGCAGCCCGCCGGGAGGCTACACCTTC,CASSPPGGYTF
few,TRBD2,TRBJ2-7,TRBV18,TGTGCCAGCTCACGGCTAGCGGAATCCTACGAGCAGTACTTC,CASSRLAESYEQYF
NA,NA,TRBJ2-7,TRBV30,TGTGCATCAGACAGATATGGCTACGAGCAGTACTTC,CASDRYGYEQYF
NA,TRBD1,TRBJ2-3,TRBV27,TGTGCCAGCAGTCTAACATCATTACAGGGGGCTATCATACATACGCAGTATTTT,CASSLTSLQGAIIHTQYF
NA,NA,TRBJ1-1,TRBV9,TGTGCCAGCAGCGTAGCTAACAGGGACACTGAAGCTTTCTTT,CASSVANRDTEAFF
NA,NA,TRBJ1-1,TRBV30,TGTGCCTGGAGAGAGCGTTACAGGGACACTGAAGCTTTCTTT,CAWRERYRDTEAFF
NA,TRBD1,TRBJ1-1,TRBV9,TGTGCCAGCAGCGTTCGAGGGACAGGGAGGGGTTTCTTT,CASSVRGTGRGFF
NA,TRBD2,TRBJ2-1,TRBV15,TGTGCCACCAGCAGAGATCGGGGGGATTCCTACAATGAGCAGTTCTTC,CATSRDRGDSYNEQFF
few,TRBD1,TRBJ1-4,TRBV7-6,TGTGCCAGCAGCTTAGAGGGGGACAGTCTTGAAAAACTGTTTTTT,CASSLEGDSLEKLFF
NA,TRBD1,TRBJ1-5,TRBV6-5,TGTGCCAGCAGACGGACAGGGGCTTCGAATCAGCCCCAGCATTTT,CASRRTGASNQPQHF
NA,NA,TRBJ2-4,TRBV5-4,TGTGCCAGCAGCTTGGGTTCGGGACACACCAAAAACATTCAGTACTTC,CASSLGSGHTKNIQYF
NA,NA,TRBJ2-7,TRBV19,TGTGCCAGTAGTAGGACTTTATCCTACGAGCAGTACTTC,CASSRTLSYEQYF